This T cell receptor beta chain was recorded in a study of cytomegalovirus exposure and HLA in healthy donors. The PCR contained 60 Vbeta and 13 Jbeta primers. Some clones are missing from TCRdb's copy, which holds only in-frame ones; the method was immunoSEQ multiplex PCR. The repertoire consists of about 130,000 clones, with roughly 78% occurring once and the leading ten covering about 3.9%. The CDR3 runs to 16 residues. From germline, CDR1 is SQVTM and CDR2 ANQGSEA. V shed 6 bases and J 1 base; nucleotides not matched to a gene: 12. Overall study findings and caveats: Later work found that TCR association rates differed between HLA loci; DRB1 had the most and HLA-C the fewest.

A remark on this clone: Antigen unknown.

V and J are TRBV29-1 and TRBJ1-3; 7 bases agree with TRBD1. Specimen: PBMCs. The TCR was taken from a man aged 50-60 years in good health and CMV-seropositive. The chain's CDR3 is CSVDKTGDASGNTIYF. The CDR3 nucleotides read TGCAGCGTGGACAAAACAGGGGATGCTTCTGGAAACACCATATATTTT.